These 13 T cell receptor beta chains came from one sample sequenced in a study of CXCR3-negative and CXCR3-positive naive CD8 T cells. Carrying UMI labels, the TRB cDNA libraries were prepared through 5' RACE. TCRdb reprocessed the 5' RACE reads, with one entry per CDR3 protein and no DNA. The listing records some 5,500 distinct CDR3 sequences. The sample was naive CXCR3- CD8+ T cells from blood. Subset specified: CD45RO-CCR7+CD27+CD95- naive CD8+ T cells lacking CXCR3 (TNR3-). The source of these receptors is a human donor in good health. Some clones in this sample may be carry-over from other donors' samples.

This sequence joins TRBV21-1 and TRBJ2-7; absent DNA, TCRdb's TRBD1 call cannot be checked. TRBV21-1 is a pseudogene segment. The CDR3 sequence is 13 residues long. The chain's CDR3 is CASSGDLSYAQYF.

The chain links TRBV23-1 to TRBJ2-1; with no DNA, the TCRdb D assignment of TRBD1 cannot be verified. TRBV23-1 is filed as an ORF, its function uncertain. The CDR3 has 20 amino acids. The CDR3 spells CASSQSFRVTIPKAINEQFF.

This clonotype is identified as medium-sized from frequency. The J gene is TRBJ2-5, the V gene TRBV29-1; TCRdb returns TRBD2, unconfirmable since there is no DNA. The CDR3 loop spans 13 amino acids. The germline gives CDR1 SQVTM, CDR2 ANQGSEA. The CDR3 protein is CSAPGSGQETQYF.

This chain links TRBV15 with TRBJ1-2. This CDR3 spans 15 amino acids. Germline V gives CDR1 LNHNV, CDR2 YYDKDF (reference sequence). CDR3: CATSTSRHPGHGSTF.

The V and J genes are TRBV18 and TRBJ2-7. CDR3 size: 13 residues. Per germline, CDR1 KGHSH and CDR2 LQKENI. The CDR3: CASSPERLAEQYF.

V is TRBV14 and J is TRBJ1-2; there is no DNA to check the TCRdb D call of TRBD1. This CDR3 comprises 11 residues. Germline CDR1 SGHDN, CDR2 FVKESK. CDR3 amino acids: CASITDRGVTF.

This chain connects TRBV4-1 to TRBJ2-2; TCRdb's D call, TRBD2, is unchecked because there is no DNA. Germline V gene sequence: CDR1 MGHRA, CDR2 YSYEKL. CDR3 length equals 20 residues. The CDR3 loop reads CASSQEGLAGRFPNTGELFF.

The chain recombines TRBV29-1 with TRBJ1-2. The germline gives CDR1 SQVTM, CDR2 ANQGSEA. The CDR3 has 14 amino acids. The CDR3 here is CSAGRQGERSGYTF.

By frequency, this clonotype is medium-sized. The gene calls are TRBV9 and TRBJ1-4. The CDR3 contains 16 residues. Germline CDR1 is SGDLS and CDR2 is YYNGEE. Here the CDR3 reads CASSVGGGATNEKLFF.

The chain joins TRBV6-1 to TRBJ1-1. CDR3 length: 14 residues. In germline, CDR1 is MNHNS, CDR2 SASEGT. The CDR3 loop is CASPGGLGDTEAFF.

This chain uses TRBV29-1 with TRBJ2-7; the D call of TRBD1 rests on TCRdb alone, since no DNA is present to check it. The CDR3 runs to 11 residues. In germline, CDR1 is SQVTM, CDR2 ANQGSEA. Here the CDR3 reads CSVGTDYEQYF.

According to its frequency, this clonotype is medium-sized (0.01 to 0.1%). The chain couples TRBV29-1 to TRBJ2-7; the TCRdb D gene call, TRBD1, has no DNA to confirm it. CDR3 length equals 12 residues. Looked up from germline, CDR1 is SQVTM and CDR2 is ANQGSEA. Here the CDR3 reads CSVGDTTYEQYF.

This clonotype is labeled medium-sized (0.01 to 0.1%) based on frequency. V gene TRBV20-1 combines with J gene TRBJ2-5; TCRdb's D call of TRBD2 is untestable without DNA. The CDR3 extends over 12 amino acids. In germline, CDR1 is DFQATT, CDR2 SNEGSKA (reference sequence). CDR3 in amino acids: CSVGGNRKTQYF.